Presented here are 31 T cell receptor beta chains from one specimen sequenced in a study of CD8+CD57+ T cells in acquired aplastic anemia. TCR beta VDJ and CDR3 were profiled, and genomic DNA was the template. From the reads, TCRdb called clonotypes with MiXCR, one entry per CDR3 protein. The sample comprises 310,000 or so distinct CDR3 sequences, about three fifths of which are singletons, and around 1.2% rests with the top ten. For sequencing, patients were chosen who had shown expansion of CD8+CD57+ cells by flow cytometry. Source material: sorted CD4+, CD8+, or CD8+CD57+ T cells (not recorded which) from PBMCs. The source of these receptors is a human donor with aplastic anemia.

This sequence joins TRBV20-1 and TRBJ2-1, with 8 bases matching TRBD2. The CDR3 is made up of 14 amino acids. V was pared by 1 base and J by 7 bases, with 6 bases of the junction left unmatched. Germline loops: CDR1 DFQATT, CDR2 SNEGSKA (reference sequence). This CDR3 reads CSARGEREINEQFF. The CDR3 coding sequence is TGCAGTGCTAGAGGGGAGCGGGAGATAAATGAGCAGTTCTTC.

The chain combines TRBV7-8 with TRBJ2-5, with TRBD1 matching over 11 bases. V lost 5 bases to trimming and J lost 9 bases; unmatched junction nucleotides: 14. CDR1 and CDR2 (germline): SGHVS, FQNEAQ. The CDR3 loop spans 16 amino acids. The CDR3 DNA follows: TGTGCCAGCAGCCTGACAGGACAGGGGGCATATCAGCCCCAGTACTTC. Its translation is CASSLTGQGAYQPQYF. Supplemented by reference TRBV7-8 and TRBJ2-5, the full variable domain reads GAGVSQSPRYKVAKRGQDVALRCDPISGHVSLFWYQQALGQGPEFLTYFQNEAQLDKSGLPSDRFFAERPEGSVSTLKIQRTQQEDSAVYLCASSLTGQGAYQPQYFGPGTRLLVL.

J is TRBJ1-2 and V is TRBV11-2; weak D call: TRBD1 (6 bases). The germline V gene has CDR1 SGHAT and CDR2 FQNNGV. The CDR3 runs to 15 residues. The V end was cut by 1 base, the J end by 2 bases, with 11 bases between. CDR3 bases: TGTGCCAGCAGCTTAGTATCGGGGGGCAACTATGGCTACACCTTC. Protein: CASSLVSGGNYGYTF.

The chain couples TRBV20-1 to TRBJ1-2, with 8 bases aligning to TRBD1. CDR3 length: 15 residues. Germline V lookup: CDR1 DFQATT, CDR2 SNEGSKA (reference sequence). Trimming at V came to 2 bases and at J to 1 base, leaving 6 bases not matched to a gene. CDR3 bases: TGCAGTGCTAGAAGTGACAGGGGACGTAACTATGGCTACACCTTC. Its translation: CSARSDRGRNYGYTF.

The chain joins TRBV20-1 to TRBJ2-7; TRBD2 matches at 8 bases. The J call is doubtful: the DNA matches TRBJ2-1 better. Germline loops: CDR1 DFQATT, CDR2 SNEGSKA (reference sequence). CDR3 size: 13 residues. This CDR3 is CSATTSASYEQFF. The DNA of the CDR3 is TGCAGTGCGACGACTAGCGCCTCCTACGAGCAGTTCTTC.

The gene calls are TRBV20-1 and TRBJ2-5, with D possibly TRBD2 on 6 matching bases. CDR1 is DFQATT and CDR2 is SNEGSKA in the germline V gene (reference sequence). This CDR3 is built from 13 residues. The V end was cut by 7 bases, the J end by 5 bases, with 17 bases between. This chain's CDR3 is CSGERRGRETQYF. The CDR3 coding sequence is TGCAGTGGGGAACGGCGGGGCCGGGAGACCCAGTACTTC.

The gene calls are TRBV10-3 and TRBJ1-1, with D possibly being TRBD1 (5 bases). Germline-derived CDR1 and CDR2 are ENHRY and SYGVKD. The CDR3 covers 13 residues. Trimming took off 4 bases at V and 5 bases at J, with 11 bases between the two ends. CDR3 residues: CAISGRGWTEAFF. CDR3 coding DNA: TGTGCCATCAGTGGCCGGGGGTGGACTGAAGCTTTCTTT.

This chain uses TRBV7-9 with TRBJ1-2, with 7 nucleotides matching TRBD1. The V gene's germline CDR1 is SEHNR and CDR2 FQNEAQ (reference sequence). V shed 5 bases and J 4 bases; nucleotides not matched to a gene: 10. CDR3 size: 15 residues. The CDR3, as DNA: TGTGCCAGCAGCCAAGAGGGGGCCAGGATCTATGGCTACACCTTC. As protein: CASSQEGARIYGYTF.

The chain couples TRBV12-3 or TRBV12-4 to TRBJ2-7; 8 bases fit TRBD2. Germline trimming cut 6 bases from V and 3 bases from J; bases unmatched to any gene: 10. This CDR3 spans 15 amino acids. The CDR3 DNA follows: TGTGCCAGCAGCCAAGGCCTAGCGGGTCGCTACGAGCAGTACTTC. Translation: CASSQGLAGRYEQYF.

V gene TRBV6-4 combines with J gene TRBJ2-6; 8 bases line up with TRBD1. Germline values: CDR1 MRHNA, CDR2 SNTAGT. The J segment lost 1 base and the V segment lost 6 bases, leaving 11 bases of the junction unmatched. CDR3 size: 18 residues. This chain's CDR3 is CASSKTGQVLSGANVLTF. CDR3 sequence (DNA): TGTGCCAGCAGCAAAACGGGACAGGTTCTATCTGGGGCCAACGTCCTGACTTTC.

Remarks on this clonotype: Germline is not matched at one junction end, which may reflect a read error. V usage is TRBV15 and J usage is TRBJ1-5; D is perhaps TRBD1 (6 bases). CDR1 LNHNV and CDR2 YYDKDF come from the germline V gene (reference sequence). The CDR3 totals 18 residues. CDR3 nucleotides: TGTGCCACCAGCAGGGCTACCGGGGGCGACAATGGCAATCAGCCTCAGCATTTT. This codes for CATSRATGGDNGNQPQHF.

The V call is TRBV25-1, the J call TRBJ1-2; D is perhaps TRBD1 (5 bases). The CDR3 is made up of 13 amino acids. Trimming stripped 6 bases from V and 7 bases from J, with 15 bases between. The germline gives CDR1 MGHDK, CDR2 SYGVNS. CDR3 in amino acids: CASSVRVGVGYTF. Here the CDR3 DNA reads TGTGCCAGCAGCGTCAGGGTAGGAGTTGGCTACACCTTC.

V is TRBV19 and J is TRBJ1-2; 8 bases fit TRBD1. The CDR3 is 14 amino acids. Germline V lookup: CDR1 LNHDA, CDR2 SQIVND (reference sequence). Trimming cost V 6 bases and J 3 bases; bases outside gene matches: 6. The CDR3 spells CASSRQGIDYGYTF. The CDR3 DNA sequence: TGTGCCAGTAGCCGACAGGGGATCGACTATGGCTACACCTTC.

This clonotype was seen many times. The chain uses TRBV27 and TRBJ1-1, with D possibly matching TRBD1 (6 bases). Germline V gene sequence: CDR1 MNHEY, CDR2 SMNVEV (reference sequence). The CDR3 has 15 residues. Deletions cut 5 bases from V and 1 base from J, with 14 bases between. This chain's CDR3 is CASSPARTANTEAFF. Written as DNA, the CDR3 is TGTGCCAGCAGTCCGGCCCGGACAGCGAACACTGAAGCTTTCTTT.

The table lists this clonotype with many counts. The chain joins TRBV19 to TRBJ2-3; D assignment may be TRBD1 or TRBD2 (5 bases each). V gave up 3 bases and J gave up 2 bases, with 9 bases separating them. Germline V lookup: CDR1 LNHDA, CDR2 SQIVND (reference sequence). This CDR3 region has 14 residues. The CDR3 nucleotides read TGTGCCAGTAGTATCGGGGCGTTCACAGATACGCAGTATTTT. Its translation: CASSIGAFTDTQYF.

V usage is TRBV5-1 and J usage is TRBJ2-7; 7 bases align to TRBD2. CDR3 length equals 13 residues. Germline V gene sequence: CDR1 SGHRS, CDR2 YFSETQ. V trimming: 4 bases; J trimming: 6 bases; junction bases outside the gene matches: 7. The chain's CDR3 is CASSTPSGTEQYF. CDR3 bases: TGCGCCAGCAGCACCCCTAGCGGAACCGAGCAGTACTTC.

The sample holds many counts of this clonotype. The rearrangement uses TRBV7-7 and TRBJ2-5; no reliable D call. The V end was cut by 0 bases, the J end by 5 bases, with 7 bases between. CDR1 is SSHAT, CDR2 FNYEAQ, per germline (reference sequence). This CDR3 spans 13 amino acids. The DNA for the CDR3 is TGTGCCAGCAGCTTAGCCCCCCAGGAGACCCAGTACTTC. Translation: CASSLAPQETQYF.

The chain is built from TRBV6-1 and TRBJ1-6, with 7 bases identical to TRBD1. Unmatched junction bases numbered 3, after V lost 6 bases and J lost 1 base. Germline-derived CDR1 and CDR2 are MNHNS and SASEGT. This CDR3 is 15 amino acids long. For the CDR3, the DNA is TGTGCCAGCAGGCCGGGACAGTCCTATAATTCACCCCTCCACTTT. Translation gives CASRPGQSYNSPLHF.

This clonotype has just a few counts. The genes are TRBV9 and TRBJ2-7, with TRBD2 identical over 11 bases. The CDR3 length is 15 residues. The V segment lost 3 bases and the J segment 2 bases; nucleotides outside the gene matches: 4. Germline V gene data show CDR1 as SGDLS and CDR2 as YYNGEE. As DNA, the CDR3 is TGTGCCAGCAGCGGGGGACTAGCGGCGACCTACGAGCAGTACTTC. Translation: CASSGGLAATYEQYF.

The CDR3 region is CATSDPGQGEQYF. The CDR3 DNA follows: TGTGCCACCAGTGATCCTGGACAGGGAGAGCAGTACTTC. The chain employs TRBV24-1 and TRBJ2-7; 8 bases fit TRBD1. V dropped 3 bases and J dropped 7; count of bases not matched to a gene: 4. The CDR3 extends over 13 amino acids. The V gene's germline CDR1 is KGHDR and CDR2 SFDVKD.

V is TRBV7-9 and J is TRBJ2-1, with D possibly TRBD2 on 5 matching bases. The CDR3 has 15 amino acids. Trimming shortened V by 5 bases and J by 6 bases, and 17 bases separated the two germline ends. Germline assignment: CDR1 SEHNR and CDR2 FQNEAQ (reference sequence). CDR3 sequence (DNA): TGTGCCAGCAGCCCCGCTCGTCAAGCGGCCAATGAGCAGTTCTTC. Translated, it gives CASSPARQAANEQFF.

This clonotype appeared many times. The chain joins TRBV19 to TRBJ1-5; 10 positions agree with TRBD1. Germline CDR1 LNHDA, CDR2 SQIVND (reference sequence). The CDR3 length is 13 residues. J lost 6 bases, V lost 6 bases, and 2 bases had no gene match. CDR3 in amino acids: CASSWTGGQPQHF. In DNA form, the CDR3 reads TGTGCCAGTAGCTGGACAGGGGGTCAGCCCCAGCATTTT.

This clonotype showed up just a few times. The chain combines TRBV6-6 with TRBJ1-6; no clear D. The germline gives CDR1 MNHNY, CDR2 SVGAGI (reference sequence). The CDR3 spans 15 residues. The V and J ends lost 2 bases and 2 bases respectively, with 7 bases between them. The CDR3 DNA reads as TGTGCCAGCAGTTACCTCGCACCCTATAATTCACCCCTCCACTTT. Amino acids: CASSYLAPYNSPLHF.

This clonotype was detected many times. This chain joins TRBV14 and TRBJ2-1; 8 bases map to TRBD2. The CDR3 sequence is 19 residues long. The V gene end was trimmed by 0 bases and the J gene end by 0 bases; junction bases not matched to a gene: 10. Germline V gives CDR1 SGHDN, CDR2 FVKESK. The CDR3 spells CASSQELGKSGSSYNEQFF. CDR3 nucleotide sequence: TGTGCCAGCAGCCAAGAATTGGGGAAAAGCGGGAGCTCCTACAATGAGCAGTTCTTC.

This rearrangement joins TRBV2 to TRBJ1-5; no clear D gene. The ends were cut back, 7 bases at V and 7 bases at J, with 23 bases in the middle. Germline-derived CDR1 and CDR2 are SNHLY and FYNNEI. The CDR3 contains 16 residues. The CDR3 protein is CASNASPGAGEQPQHF. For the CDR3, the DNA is TGTGCCAGCAATGCGTCCCCAGGAGCAGGCGAGCAGCCCCAGCATTTT.

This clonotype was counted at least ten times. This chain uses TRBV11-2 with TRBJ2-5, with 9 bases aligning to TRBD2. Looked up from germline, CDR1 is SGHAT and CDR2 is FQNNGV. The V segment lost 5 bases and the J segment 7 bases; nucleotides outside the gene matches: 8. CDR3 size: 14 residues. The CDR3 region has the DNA TGTGCCAGCAGCCCGGGGGCGGGAGGGGGGACCCAGTACTTC. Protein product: CASSPGAGGGTQYF.

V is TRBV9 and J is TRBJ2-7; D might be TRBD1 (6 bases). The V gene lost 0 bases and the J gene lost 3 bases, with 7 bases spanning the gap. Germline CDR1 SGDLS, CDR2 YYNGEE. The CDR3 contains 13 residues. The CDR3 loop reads CASSVEDSYEQYF. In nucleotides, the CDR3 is TGTGCCAGCAGCGTAGAGGACAGCTACGAGCAGTACTTC.

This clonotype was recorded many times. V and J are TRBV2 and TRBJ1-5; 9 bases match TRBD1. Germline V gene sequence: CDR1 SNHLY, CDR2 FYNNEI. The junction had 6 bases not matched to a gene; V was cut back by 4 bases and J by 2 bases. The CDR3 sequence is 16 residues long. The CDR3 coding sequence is TGTGCCAGCAGTGGAGGGACAGGGACGGGCAATCAGCCCCAGCATTTT. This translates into CASSGGTGTGNQPQHF.

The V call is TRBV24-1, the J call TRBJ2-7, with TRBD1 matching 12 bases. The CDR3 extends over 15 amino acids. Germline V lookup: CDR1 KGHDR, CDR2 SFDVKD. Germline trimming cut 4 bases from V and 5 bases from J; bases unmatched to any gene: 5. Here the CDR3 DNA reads TGTGCCACCAGTGACCCGGGACAGGGGGCCCACGAGCAGTACTTC. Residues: CATSDPGQGAHEQYF.

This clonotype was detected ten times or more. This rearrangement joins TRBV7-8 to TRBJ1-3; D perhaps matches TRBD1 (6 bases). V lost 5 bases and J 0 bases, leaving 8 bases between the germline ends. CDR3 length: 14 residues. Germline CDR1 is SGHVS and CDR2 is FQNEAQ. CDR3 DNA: TGTGCCAGCAGCGTGGACAGCTCTGGAAACACCATATATTTT. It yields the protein CASSVDSSGNTIYF.

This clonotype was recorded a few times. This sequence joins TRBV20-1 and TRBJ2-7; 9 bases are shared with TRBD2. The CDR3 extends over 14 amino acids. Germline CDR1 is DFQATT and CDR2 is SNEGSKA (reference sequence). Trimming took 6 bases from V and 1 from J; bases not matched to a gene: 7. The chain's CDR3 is CSAVSGGGSYEQYF. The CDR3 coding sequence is TGCAGTGCCGTTAGCGGGGGAGGTTCCTACGAGCAGTACTTC.